This is a list of T cell receptor beta chains from one sample in a study of T cells in tuberculosis. The method was immunoSEQ multiplex PCR; TCRdb's version includes in-frame clones alone and lacks a portion of them. The sample has around 38,000 clones; roughly 92% are singletons. Sequences were obtained from PBMCs. These receptors were taken from a donor aged 10-29 years with latent tuberculosis or without tuberculosis infection. Both conserved end residues are part of each CDR3. Fields, in order: CDR3 length, D gene, J gene, clone size, V gene, CDR3 DNA, CDR3 protein. A D gene is named only where the DNA matches it firmly. Clone size is given for some rows only: seen once, a few or many times, or a class if the clone is expanded.

len: 13; d_gene: TRBD1; j_gene: TRBJ1-5; abundance: .; v_gene: TRBV29-1; CDR3nt: TGCAGCGGGGGACAGGGGGAAGGTCAGCCCCAGCATTTT; CDR3aa: CSGGQGEGQPQHF
len: 14; d_gene: .; j_gene: TRBJ1-2; abundance: few; v_gene: TRBV4-1; CDR3nt: TGCGCCAGCAGCCATATCGGGACTCTTAATGGCTACACCTTC; CDR3aa: CASSHIGTLNGYTF
len: 16; d_gene: TRBD1; j_gene: TRBJ1-1; abundance: .; v_gene: TRBV18; CDR3nt: TGTGCCAGCTCATCGATACAGGGGGGCGAGGGGACTGAAGCTTTCTTT; CDR3aa: CASSSIQGGEGTEAFF
len: 13; d_gene: .; j_gene: TRBJ2-1; abundance: once; v_gene: TRBV29-1; CDR3nt: TGCAGCGTTGGGGTCGGGGCCTACAATGAGCAGTTCTTC; CDR3aa: CSVGVGAYNEQFF
len: 15; d_gene: .; j_gene: TRBJ1-4; abundance: .; v_gene: TRBV4-3; CDR3nt: TGCGCCAGCAGCCAGGCAGCTGTAGGGGCCGAAAAACTGTTTTTT; CDR3aa: CASSQAAVGAEKLFF
len: 13; d_gene: .; j_gene: TRBJ1-2; abundance: .; v_gene: TRBV6-1; CDR3nt: TGTGCCAGCAGATGGGCCGCTAACTATGGCTACACCTTC; CDR3aa: CASRWAANYGYTF
len: 17; d_gene: TRBD2; j_gene: TRBJ2-3; abundance: once; v_gene: TRBV11-3; CDR3nt: TGTGCCAGCAGCCCGGGCTTCGCGGGGGGCAGCACAGATACGCAGTATTTT; CDR3aa: CASSPGFAGGSTDTQYF
len: 14; d_gene: TRBD1; j_gene: TRBJ2-1; abundance: .; v_gene: TRBV4-3; CDR3nt: TGCGCCAGCAGCAGACAGGGGAATGATAATGAGCAGTTCTTC; CDR3aa: CASSRQGNDNEQFF
len: 14; d_gene: .; j_gene: TRBJ2-6; abundance: .; v_gene: TRBV27; CDR3nt: TGTGCCAGCAGTTCGCGGTCTGGGGCCAACGTCCTGACTTTC; CDR3aa: CASSSRSGANVLTF
len: 14; d_gene: .; j_gene: TRBJ1-4; abundance: .; v_gene: TRBV27; CDR3nt: TGTGCCAGCCGCTCCGGGACACTCAATGAAAAACTGTTTTTT; CDR3aa: CASRSGTLNEKLFF
len: 13; d_gene: .; j_gene: TRBJ1-2; abundance: few; v_gene: TRBV6-5; CDR3nt: TGTGCCAGCAGTAAACAGGGTTTCGGGGGCTACACCTTC; CDR3aa: CASSKQGFGGYTF
len: 14; d_gene: .; j_gene: TRBJ2-6; abundance: .; v_gene: TRBV11-2; CDR3nt: TGTGCCAGCAGCGTAAATACTGGGGCCAACGTCCTGACTTTC; CDR3aa: CASSVNTGANVLTF
len: 15; d_gene: .; j_gene: TRBJ1-5; abundance: .; v_gene: TRBV7-8; CDR3nt: TGTGCCAGCAGCTTAGCTGAACTTAGCAATCAGCCCCAGCATTTT; CDR3aa: CASSLAELSNQPQHF
len: 15; d_gene: TRBD2; j_gene: TRBJ2-3; abundance: .; v_gene: TRBV19; CDR3nt: TGTGCCAGTAGTACCAGCGGGGGGGCAATAGATACGCAGTATTTT; CDR3aa: CASSTSGGAIDTQYF
len: 14; d_gene: .; j_gene: TRBJ1-2; abundance: .; v_gene: TRBV6-5; CDR3nt: TGTGCCAGCAGTTACGGGGGACATAACTATGGCTACACCTTC; CDR3aa: CASSYGGHNYGYTF
len: 14; d_gene: .; j_gene: TRBJ1-1; abundance: .; v_gene: TRBV15; CDR3nt: TGTGCCACCAGCAGAGAGGGGGCGAACACTGAAGCTTTCTTT; CDR3aa: CATSREGANTEAFF
len: 19; d_gene: TRBD1; j_gene: TRBJ2-7; abundance: .; v_gene: TRBV5-1; CDR3nt: TGCGCCAGCAGCTCGAACGATCGGACAGGCCAACCGAGCTCCTACGAGCAGTACTTC; CDR3aa: CASSSNDRTGQPSSYEQYF
len: 16; d_gene: TRBD1; j_gene: TRBJ1-1; abundance: .; v_gene: TRBV9; CDR3nt: TGTGCCAGCAGCGTAGAGGGGACAGGGGGAAGAACTGAAGCTTTCTTT; CDR3aa: CASSVEGTGGRTEAFF
len: 16; d_gene: TRBD1; j_gene: TRBJ1-2; abundance: .; v_gene: TRBV19; CDR3nt: TGTGCCAGTAGTATTAAGAGGACAGGGGGCATCTATGGCTACACCTTC; CDR3aa: CASSIKRTGGIYGYTF
len: 13; d_gene: TRBD1; j_gene: TRBJ1-1; abundance: .; v_gene: TRBV29-1; CDR3nt: TGCAGCGTCCTGACAGGGGGAAACACTGAAGCTTTCTTT; CDR3aa: CSVLTGGNTEAFF
len: 17; d_gene: TRBD2; j_gene: TRBJ2-3; abundance: .; v_gene: TRBV5-5; CDR3nt: TGTGCCAGCAGCTTGAAACTAGCGGGGGTGCTCACAGATACGCAGTATTTT; CDR3aa: CASSLKLAGVLTDTQYF
len: 13; d_gene: .; j_gene: TRBJ1-2; abundance: once; v_gene: TRBV10-3; CDR3nt: TGTGCCATCCTGACAGGAGCTAACTATGGCTACACCTTC; CDR3aa: CAILTGANYGYTF
len: 11; d_gene: .; j_gene: TRBJ1-2; abundance: .; v_gene: TRBV20-1; CDR3nt: TGCAGTGCTAGAACCGGGAATGGCTACACCTTC; CDR3aa: CSARTGNGYTF
len: 14; d_gene: .; j_gene: TRBJ1-1; abundance: .; v_gene: TRBV5-4; CDR3nt: TGTGCCAGCAGCCTCCGTGGCGGGATCACTGAAGCTTTCTTT; CDR3aa: CASSLRGGITEAFF
len: 15; d_gene: .; j_gene: TRBJ1-6; abundance: .; v_gene: TRBV19; CDR3nt: TGTGCCAGTAGTATAGGGGAGGTGTATAATTCACCCCTCCACTTT; CDR3aa: CASSIGEVYNSPLHF
len: 17; d_gene: TRBD2; j_gene: TRBJ2-7; abundance: .; v_gene: TRBV18; CDR3nt: TGTGCCAGCTCACCATATAGCGGGGGAGAAGGAGGCTACGAGCAGTACTTC; CDR3aa: CASSPYSGGEGGYEQYF
len: 16; d_gene: .; j_gene: TRBJ1-2; abundance: .; v_gene: TRBV27; CDR3nt: TGTGCCAGCAGTTTAGCTTTAGGACAAGGGGACTATGGCTACACCTTC; CDR3aa: CASSLALGQGDYGYTF
len: 13; d_gene: .; j_gene: TRBJ1-2; abundance: .; v_gene: TRBV6-1; CDR3nt: TGTGCCAGCAGTGAAGCGGGCAACTATGGCTACACCTTC; CDR3aa: CASSEAGNYGYTF
len: 13; d_gene: TRBD1; j_gene: TRBJ2-7; abundance: .; v_gene: TRBV4-1; CDR3nt: TGCGCCAGCGGACAGGGAAGCTCCTACGAGCAGTACTTC; CDR3aa: CASGQGSSYEQYF
len: 14; d_gene: TRBD1; j_gene: TRBJ2-2; abundance: .; v_gene: TRBV5-1; CDR3nt: TGCGCCAGCAGCAAGGACAGGGGGACCGGGGAGCTGTTTTTT; CDR3aa: CASSKDRGTGELFF
len: 16; d_gene: .; j_gene: TRBJ1-2; abundance: medium-sized; v_gene: TRBV15; CDR3nt: TGTGCCACCAGCAGAGATGGTATAGGAGTACCCTATGGCTACACCTTC; CDR3aa: CATSRDGIGVPYGYTF
len: 15; d_gene: TRBD2; j_gene: TRBJ2-3; abundance: .; v_gene: TRBV7-6; CDR3nt: TGTGCCAGCAGCCGATACACATACGGGGGGGATACGCAGTATTTT; CDR3aa: CASSRYTYGGDTQYF
len: 15; d_gene: TRBD2; j_gene: TRBJ2-3; abundance: .; v_gene: TRBV7-2; CDR3nt: TGTGCCAGCAGTTCTAAGCGGGGGGGCATGTATACGCAGTATTTT; CDR3aa: CASSSKRGGMYTQYF
len: 14; d_gene: TRBD1; j_gene: TRBJ1-2; abundance: .; v_gene: TRBV6-1; CDR3nt: TGTGCCAGCAGTGAGGATTTCCGGGACAGCTTAGGTACCTTC; CDR3aa: CASSEDFRDSLGTF
len: 13; d_gene: .; j_gene: TRBJ2-3; abundance: .; v_gene: TRBV5-4; CDR3nt: TGTGCCAGCAGCTTCCCTGGCACAGATACGCAGTATTTT; CDR3aa: CASSFPGTDTQYF
len: 15; d_gene: TRBD1; j_gene: TRBJ2-3; abundance: .; v_gene: TRBV5-6; CDR3nt: TGTGCCAGCATCGATCCGGGACAGGGTCCAGATACGCAGTATTTT; CDR3aa: CASIDPGQGPDTQYF
len: 13; d_gene: TRBD1; j_gene: TRBJ1-2; abundance: .; v_gene: TRBV5-1; CDR3nt: TGCGCCAGCAGCTATGACAGGGGGCCTGGCTACACCTTC; CDR3aa: CASSYDRGPGYTF
len: 15; d_gene: TRBD2; j_gene: TRBJ2-3; abundance: .; v_gene: TRBV30; CDR3nt: TGTGCCTGGAGTGTATCGGCTAGCGGGGGGGATACGCAGTATTTT; CDR3aa: CAWSVSASGGDTQYF
len: 11; d_gene: .; j_gene: TRBJ2-3; abundance: .; v_gene: TRBV5-5; CDR3nt: TGTGCCAGCAGCCTAACAGATACGCAGTATTTT; CDR3aa: CASSLTDTQYF